This TCR beta chain was recorded in a study of patients and donors after allogeneic stem cell transplantation. Via MiXCR, TCRdb re-called the RT-PCR reads, giving one row per CDR3 protein. The table shows about a million distinct CDR3 sequences, with approximately 18% occurring only once. V shed 4 bases and J shed 4 bases, with 10 bases lying between them. CDR3 length: 13 residues. Germline CDR1 reads SGHDT; CDR2 reads YYEEEE. Source material: blood, either unsorted or a sorted T cell fraction (not recorded which). This chain links TRBV5-6 with TRBJ2-3; D gene unclear. The TCR originated in a human donor who was either an allogeneic HSCT recipient or a stem cell or donor lymphocyte infusion donor (not recorded which). It is not recorded whose cells these are; they may come from a transplant donor. CDR3 DNA: TGTGCCAGCAGCAGCCAAAAGGCAGATACGCAGTATTTT. Translation: CASSSQKADTQYF.